This T cell receptor (beta chain) was captured by sequencing in a study of shared clonotypes between healthy human individuals. Here immunoSEQ multiplex PCR was the method, and the copy in TCRdb shows in-frame clones only, minus some. The profile shows fewer than 3 million clones, around 92% of them singletons. Only Caucasian adults living in Nashville, Tennessee made up the donor group. Germline lookup yields CDR1 SGHTA and CDR2 FQGNSA. Trimming at V came to 2 bases and at J to 6 bases, leaving 3 bases not matched to a gene. There are 14 residues in the CDR3. The chain couples TRBV7-2 to TRBJ2-3, with 9 bases aligning to TRBD2. The TCR sequence derives from a young man in good health. Some clones in this sample may be carry-over from other donors' samples. Material: naive CD4+ T cells from PBMCs. Subset here: CD45RA+ positively selected. Here the CDR3 DNA reads TGTGCCAGCAGCTTATCTAGCGGGATTGATACGCAGTATTTT. Amino acid sequence: CASSLSSGIDTQYF.